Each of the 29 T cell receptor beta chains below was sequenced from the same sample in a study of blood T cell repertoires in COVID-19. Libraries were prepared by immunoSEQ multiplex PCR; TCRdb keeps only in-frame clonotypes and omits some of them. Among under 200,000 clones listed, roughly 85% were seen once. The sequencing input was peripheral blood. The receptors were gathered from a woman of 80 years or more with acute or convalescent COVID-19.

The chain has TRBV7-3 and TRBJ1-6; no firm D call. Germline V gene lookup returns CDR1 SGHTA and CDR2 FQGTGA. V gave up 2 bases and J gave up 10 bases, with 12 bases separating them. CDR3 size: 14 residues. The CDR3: CASSLGLLESPLHF. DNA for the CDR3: TGTGCCAGCAGCTTAGGTCTCCTTGAGTCACCCCTCCACTTT.

For the CDR3, the DNA is TGTGCCAGTACCATAGGGGCCCAGGGTAACTATGGCTACACCTTC. Residues: CASTIGAQGNYGYTF. The chain has TRBV19 and TRBJ1-2; D possibly corresponds to TRBD1 (5 bases). Per germline, CDR1 LNHDA and CDR2 SQIVND (reference sequence). V shed 7 bases and J shed 1 base, with 16 bases lying between them. CDR3 length: 15 amino acids.

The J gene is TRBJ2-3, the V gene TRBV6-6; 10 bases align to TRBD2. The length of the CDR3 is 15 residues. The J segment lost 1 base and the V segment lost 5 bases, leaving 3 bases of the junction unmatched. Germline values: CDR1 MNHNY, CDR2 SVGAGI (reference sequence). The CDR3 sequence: CASSQGTSGTDTQYF. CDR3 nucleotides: TGTGCCAGCAGTCAGGGGACTAGCGGCACAGATACGCAGTATTTT.

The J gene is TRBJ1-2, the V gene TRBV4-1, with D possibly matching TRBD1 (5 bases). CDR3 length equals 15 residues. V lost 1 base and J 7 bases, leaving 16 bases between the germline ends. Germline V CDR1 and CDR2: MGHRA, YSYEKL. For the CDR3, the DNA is TGCGCCAGCAGCCAAGGTGGGGCCGGGGGAGTTGGCTACACCTTC. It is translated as CASSQGGAGGVGYTF.

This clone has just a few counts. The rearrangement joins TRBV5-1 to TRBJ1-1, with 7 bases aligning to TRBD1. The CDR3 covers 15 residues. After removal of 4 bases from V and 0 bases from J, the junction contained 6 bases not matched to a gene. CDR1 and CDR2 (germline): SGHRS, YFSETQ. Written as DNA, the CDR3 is TGCGCCAGCAGCCCTCGACAGGGCATGAACACTGAAGCTTTCTTT. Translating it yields CASSPRQGMNTEAFF. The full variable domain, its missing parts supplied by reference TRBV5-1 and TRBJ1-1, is KAGVTQTPRYLIKTRGQQVTLSCSPISGHRSVSWYQQTPGQGLQFLFEYFSETQRNKGNFPGRFSGRQFSNSRSEMNVSTLELGDSALYLCASSPRQGMNTEAFFGQGTRLTVV.

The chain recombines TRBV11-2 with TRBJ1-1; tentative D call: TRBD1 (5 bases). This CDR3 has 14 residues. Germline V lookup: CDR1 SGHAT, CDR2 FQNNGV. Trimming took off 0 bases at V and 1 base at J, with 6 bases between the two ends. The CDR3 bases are TGTGCCAGCAGCTTAGACAGGGCGAACACTGAAGCTTTCTTT. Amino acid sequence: CASSLDRANTEAFF.

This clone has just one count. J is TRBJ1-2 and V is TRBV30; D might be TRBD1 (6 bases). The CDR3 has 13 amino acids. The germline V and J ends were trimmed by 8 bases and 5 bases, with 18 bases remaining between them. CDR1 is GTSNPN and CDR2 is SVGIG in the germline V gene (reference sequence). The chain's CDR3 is CARLNRETYGYTF. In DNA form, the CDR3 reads TGTGCCCGACTAAACAGGGAAACATATGGCTACACCTTC.

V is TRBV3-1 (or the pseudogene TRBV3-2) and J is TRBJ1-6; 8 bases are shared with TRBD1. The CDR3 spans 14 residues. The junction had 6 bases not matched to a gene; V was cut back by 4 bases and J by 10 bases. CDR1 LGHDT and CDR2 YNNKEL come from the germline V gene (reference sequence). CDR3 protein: CASSPGQGGSPLHF. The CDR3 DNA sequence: TGTGCCAGCAGCCCCGGACAGGGAGGGTCACCCCTCCACTTT.

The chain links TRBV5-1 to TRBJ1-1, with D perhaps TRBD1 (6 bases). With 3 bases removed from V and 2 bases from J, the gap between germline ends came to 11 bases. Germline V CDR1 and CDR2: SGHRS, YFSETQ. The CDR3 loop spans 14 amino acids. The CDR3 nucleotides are TGCGCCAGCAGCTCCGGGACACCCAACACTGAAGCTTTCTTT. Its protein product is CASSSGTPNTEAFF.

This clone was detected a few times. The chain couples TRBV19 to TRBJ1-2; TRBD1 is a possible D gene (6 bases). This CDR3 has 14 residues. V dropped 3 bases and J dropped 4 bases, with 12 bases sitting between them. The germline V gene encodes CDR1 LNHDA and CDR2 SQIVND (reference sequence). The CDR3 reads CASSMQGRGYGYTF. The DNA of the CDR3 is TGTGCCAGTAGTATGCAGGGGAGGGGCTATGGCTACACCTTC.

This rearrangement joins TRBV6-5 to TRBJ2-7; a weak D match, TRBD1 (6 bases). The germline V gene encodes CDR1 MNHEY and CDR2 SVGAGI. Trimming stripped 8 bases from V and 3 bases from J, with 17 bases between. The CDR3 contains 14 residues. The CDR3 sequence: CASRISTGRYEQYF. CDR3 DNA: TGTGCCAGCCGAATCTCGACAGGCCGCTACGAGCAGTACTTC.

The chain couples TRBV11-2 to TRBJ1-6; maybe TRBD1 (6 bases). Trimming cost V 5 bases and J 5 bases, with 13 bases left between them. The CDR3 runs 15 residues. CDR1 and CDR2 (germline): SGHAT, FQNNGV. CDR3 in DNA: TGTGCCAGCAGCCGCCAGGGGTTGGATAATTCACCCCTCCACTTT. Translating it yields CASSRQGLDNSPLHF.

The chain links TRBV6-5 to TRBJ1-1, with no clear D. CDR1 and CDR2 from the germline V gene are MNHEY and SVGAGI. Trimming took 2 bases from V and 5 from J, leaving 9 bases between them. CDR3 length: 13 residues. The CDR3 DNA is TGTGCCAGCAGTTACCCGGGGAGGACTGAAGCTTTCTTT. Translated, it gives CASSYPGRTEAFF.

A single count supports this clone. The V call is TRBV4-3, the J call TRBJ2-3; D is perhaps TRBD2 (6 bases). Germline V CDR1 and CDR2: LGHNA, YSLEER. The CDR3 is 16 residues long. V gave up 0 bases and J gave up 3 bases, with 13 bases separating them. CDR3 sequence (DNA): TGCGCCAGCAGCCAAGATATATCGGGGAGGACAGATACGCAGTATTTT. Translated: CASSQDISGRTDTQYF.

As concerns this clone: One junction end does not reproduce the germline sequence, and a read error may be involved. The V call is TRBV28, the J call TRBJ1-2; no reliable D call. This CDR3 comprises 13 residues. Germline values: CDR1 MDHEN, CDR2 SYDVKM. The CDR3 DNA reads TGTGCCAGCCGTTTGCCGGGGAACTATGGCTACACCTTC. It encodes CASRLPGNYGYTF.

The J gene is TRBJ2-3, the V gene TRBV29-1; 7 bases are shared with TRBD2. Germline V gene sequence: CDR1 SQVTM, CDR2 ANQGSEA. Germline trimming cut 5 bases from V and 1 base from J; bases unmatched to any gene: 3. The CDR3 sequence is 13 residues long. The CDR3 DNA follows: TGCAGCGTTCGGGCGGGAGGCACAGATACGCAGTATTTT. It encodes CSVRAGGTDTQYF.

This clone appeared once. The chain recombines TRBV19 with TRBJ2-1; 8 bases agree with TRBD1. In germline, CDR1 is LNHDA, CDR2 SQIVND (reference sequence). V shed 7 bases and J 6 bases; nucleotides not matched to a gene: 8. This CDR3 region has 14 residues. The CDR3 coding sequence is TGTGCCAGTACCACAGGGGGGACCCTCAATGAGCAGTTCTTC. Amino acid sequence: CASTTGGTLNEQFF.

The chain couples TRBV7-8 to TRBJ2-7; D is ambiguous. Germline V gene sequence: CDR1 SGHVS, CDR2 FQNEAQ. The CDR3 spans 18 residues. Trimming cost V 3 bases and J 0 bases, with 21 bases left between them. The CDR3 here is CASSFQHNPGISSYEQYF. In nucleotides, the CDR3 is TGTGCCAGCAGCTTTCAGCACAATCCGGGTATTAGCTCCTACGAGCAGTACTTC.

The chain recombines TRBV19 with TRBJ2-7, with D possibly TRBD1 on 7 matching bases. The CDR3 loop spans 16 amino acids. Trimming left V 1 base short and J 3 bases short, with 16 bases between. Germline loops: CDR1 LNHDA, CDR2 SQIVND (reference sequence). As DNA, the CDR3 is TGTGCCAGTAGTATAGGGAGGGACAGATCTATCTACGAGCAGTACTTC. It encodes CASSIGRDRSIYEQYF.

CDR3 protein: CASSSIPGLANNEQFF. The DNA for the CDR3 is TGCGCCAGCAGCTCGATACCGGGACTAGCGAACAATGAGCAGTTCTTC. This chain links TRBV5-1 with TRBJ2-1; 10 bases match TRBD2. V was clipped by 3 bases and J by 5 bases; unmatched bases: 8. The germline CDR1 and CDR2 sequences are SGHRS and YFSETQ. The CDR3 extends over 16 amino acids.

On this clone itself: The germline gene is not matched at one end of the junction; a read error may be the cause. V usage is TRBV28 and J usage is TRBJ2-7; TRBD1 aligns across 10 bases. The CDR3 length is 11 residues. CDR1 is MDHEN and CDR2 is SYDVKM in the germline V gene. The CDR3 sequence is CASSPGTGVSF. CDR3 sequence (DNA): TGTGCCAGCAGTCCAGGGACAGGGGTAAGCTTC.

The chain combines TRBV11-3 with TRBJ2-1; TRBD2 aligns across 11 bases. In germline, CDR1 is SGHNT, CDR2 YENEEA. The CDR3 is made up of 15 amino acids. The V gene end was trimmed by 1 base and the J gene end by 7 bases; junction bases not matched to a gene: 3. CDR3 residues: CASSLGLAGRNEQFF. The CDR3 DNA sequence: TGTGCCAGCAGCTTAGGACTAGCGGGAAGGAATGAGCAGTTCTTC.

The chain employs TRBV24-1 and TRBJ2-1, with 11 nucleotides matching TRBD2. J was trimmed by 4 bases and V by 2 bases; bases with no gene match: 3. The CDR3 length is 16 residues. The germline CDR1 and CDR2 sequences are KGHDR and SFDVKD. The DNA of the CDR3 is TGTGCCACCAGTGATTCACTAGCGGGGGAATACAATGAGCAGTTCTTC. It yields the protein CATSDSLAGEYNEQFF.

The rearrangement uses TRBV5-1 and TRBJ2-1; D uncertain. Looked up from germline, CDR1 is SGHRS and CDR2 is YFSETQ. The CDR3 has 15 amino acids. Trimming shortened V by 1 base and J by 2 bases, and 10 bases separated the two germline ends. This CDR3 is CASSLITTTYNEQFF. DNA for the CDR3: TGCGCCAGCAGCTTGATTACTACAACCTACAATGAGCAGTTCTTC.

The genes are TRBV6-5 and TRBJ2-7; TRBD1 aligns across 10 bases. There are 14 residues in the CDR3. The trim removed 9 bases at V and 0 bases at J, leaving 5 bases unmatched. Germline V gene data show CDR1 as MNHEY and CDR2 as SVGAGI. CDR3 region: CASRDRGSSYEQYF. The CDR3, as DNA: TGTGCCAGTAGGGACAGGGGAAGCTCCTACGAGCAGTACTTC.

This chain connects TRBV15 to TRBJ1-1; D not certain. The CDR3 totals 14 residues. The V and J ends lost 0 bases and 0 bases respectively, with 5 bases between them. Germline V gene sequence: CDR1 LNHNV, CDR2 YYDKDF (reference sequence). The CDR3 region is CATSRDPLNTEAFF. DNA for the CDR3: TGTGCCACCAGCAGAGACCCTCTGAACACTGAAGCTTTCTTT.

The DNA of the CDR3 is TGTGCCAGCAGACCCATCGGCGGGCGAACCCCCTACAATGAGCAGTTCTTC. Residues: CASRPIGGRTPYNEQFF. The V and J genes are TRBV28 and TRBJ2-1; D possibly corresponds to TRBD2 (5 bases). The CDR3 has 17 residues. V lost 6 bases and J lost 2, with 20 bases in between. Germline CDR1 MDHEN, CDR2 SYDVKM.

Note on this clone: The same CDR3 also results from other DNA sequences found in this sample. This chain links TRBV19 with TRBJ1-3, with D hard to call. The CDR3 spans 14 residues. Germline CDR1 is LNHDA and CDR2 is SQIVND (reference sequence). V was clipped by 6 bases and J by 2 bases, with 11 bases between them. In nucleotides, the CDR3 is TGTGCCAGTAGGGGAGGGAATCCTGGAAACACCATATATTTT. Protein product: CASRGGNPGNTIYF.

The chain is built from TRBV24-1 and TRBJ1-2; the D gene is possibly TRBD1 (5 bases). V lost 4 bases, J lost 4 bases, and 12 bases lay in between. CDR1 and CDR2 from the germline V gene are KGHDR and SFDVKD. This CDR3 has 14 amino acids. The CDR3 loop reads CATSDSDSVYGYTF. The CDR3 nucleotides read TGTGCCACCAGTGACTCTGACAGCGTCTATGGCTACACCTTC.